The next 20 T cell receptor beta chains were all read from a single sample in a study of T cell responses to AZD1222 COVID-19 vaccine. Sequencing was performed with immunoSEQ multiplex PCR; in TCRdb, only in-frame clones are kept and a portion is missing. Here the sample spans tens of thousands of clones, 90% being singletons. The sequenced sample was peripheral blood, obtained on day 0 of AZD1222 vaccination. Receptors originate from an adult in good health.

The chain joins TRBV5-6 to TRBJ1-1; D is uncertain. CDR3 length: 13 residues. The germline gives CDR1 SGHDT, CDR2 YYEEEE. Trimming took off 1 base at V and 1 base at J, with 5 bases between the two ends. In DNA, the CDR3 is TGTGCCAGCAGCTTGTTTGGGAACACTGAAGCTTTCTTT. Translating gives CASSLFGNTEAFF.

This chain uses TRBV6-5 with TRBJ1-1, with 8 bases matching TRBD1. With 6 bases clipped from V and 5 bases from J, the junction kept 2 bases outside the gene matches. Germline V gene data show CDR1 as MNHEY and CDR2 as SVGAGI. The CDR3 length is 12 residues. The CDR3, as DNA: TGTGCCAGCAGAAACAGGGGGACTGAAGCTTTCTTT. Amino acid sequence: CASRNRGTEAFF.

The V gene is TRBV28, the J gene TRBJ2-2; 10 nucleotides agree with TRBD2. Germline CDR1 MDHEN, CDR2 SYDVKM. This CDR3 contains 18 residues. After removal of 1 base from V and 0 bases from J, the junction contained 5 bases not matched to a gene. CDR3 sequence (DNA): TGTGCCAGCAGTTTATTTGGTAGCGGGGGGACGAACACCGGGGAGCTGTTTTTT. It codes for CASSLFGSGGTNTGELFF.

This sequence joins TRBV13 and TRBJ1-3; perhaps TRBD1 as D (5 bases). With 0 bases removed from V and 4 bases from J, the gap between germline ends came to 13 bases. This CDR3 is 16 amino acids long. CDR1 and CDR2 (germline): PRHDT, FYEKMQ (reference sequence). The CDR3 DNA reads TGTGCCAGCAGCTTAGGAGGGGTGCTAGGCGGAAACACCATATATTTT. Protein: CASSLGGVLGGNTIYF. Full variable domain (missing parts from reference TRBV13 and TRBJ1-3): AAGVIQSPRHLIKEKRETATLKCYPIPRHDTVYWYQQGPGQDPQFLISFYEKMQSDKGSIPDRFSAQQFSDYHSELNMSSLELGDSALYFCASSLGGVLGGNTIYFGEGSWLTVV.

The chain recombines TRBV18 with TRBJ2-2, with TRBD2 as a possible D gene (5 bases). Germline values: CDR1 KGHSH, CDR2 LQKENI. Deletions cut 1 base from V and 5 bases from J, with 11 bases between. The CDR3 runs to 15 residues. This CDR3 is CASSPRVGETGELFF. DNA for the CDR3: TGTGCCAGCTCACCACGGGTGGGAGAGACCGGGGAGCTGTTTTTT. Looking up the rest from reference TRBV18 and TRBJ2-2 gives the full variable domain: NAGVMQNPRHLVRRRGQEARLRCSPMKGHSHVYWYRQLPEEGLKFMVYLQKENIIDESGMPKERFSAEFPKEGPSILRIQQVVRGDSAAYFCASSPRVGETGELFFGEGSRLTVL.

The V and J genes are TRBV4-2 and TRBJ2-2, with TRBD2 matching over 8 bases. In germline, CDR1 is LGHNA, CDR2 YNFKEQ. The trim removed 3 bases at V and 4 bases at J, leaving 13 bases unmatched. The length of the CDR3 is 18 residues. The CDR3 nucleotides are TGTGCCAGCAGCCATTCAGAAGGCGCGGGGGGAAGCACCGGGGAGCTGTTTTTT. It specifies CASSHSEGAGGSTGELFF.

This chain links TRBV7-9 with TRBJ2-7; D uncertain. Trimming shortened V by 6 bases and J by 1 base, and 10 bases separated the two germline ends. This CDR3 spans 13 amino acids. Germline V lookup: CDR1 SEHNR, CDR2 FQNEAQ (reference sequence). DNA for the CDR3: TGTGCCAGCAGAGACACGGCATCCTACGAGCAGTACTTC. Translating gives CASRDTASYEQYF.

The genes are TRBV29-1 and TRBJ1-1; 7 bases fit TRBD1. This CDR3 contains 14 residues. From germline, CDR1 is SQVTM and CDR2 ANQGSEA. Trimming removed 4 bases from V and 4 bases from J; junction bases left unmatched: 9. Here the CDR3 DNA reads TGCAGCGTTGCGGCAGGGGGTATAAGCACTGAAGCTTTCTTT. This sequence encodes CSVAAGGISTEAFF.

The chain has TRBV7-9 and TRBJ2-1; 11 bases match TRBD2. The ends lost 8 bases at V and 8 bases at J; junction bases unmatched: 8. The CDR3 spans 14 residues. Looked up from germline, CDR1 is SEHNR and CDR2 is FQNEAQ (reference sequence). The CDR3 reads CASSRTSGYDEQFF. For the CDR3, the DNA is TGTGCCAGCTCTAGGACTAGCGGGTACGATGAGCAGTTCTTC.

This sequence joins TRBV6-2 or TRBV6-3 and TRBJ2-7; no firm D call. Germline V gives CDR1 MNHEY, CDR2 SVGEGT. This CDR3 is 13 amino acids long. V was pared by 0 bases and J by 2 bases, with 5 bases between. CDR3 residues: CASSYSQPYEQYF. CDR3 nucleotides: TGTGCCAGCAGTTACTCGCAGCCCTACGAGCAGTACTTC.

The gene calls are TRBV7-9 and TRBJ1-4; D remains unclear. Trimming removed 5 bases from V and 5 bases from J, with 12 bases in between. Germline CDR1 and CDR2: SEHNR and FQNEAQ (reference sequence). The length of the CDR3 is 14 residues. The CDR3 DNA reads TGTGCCAGCAGCGTCGCGGGCCTAAATGAAAAACTGTTTTTT. This codes for CASSVAGLNEKLFF.

The J gene is TRBJ2-7, the V gene TRBV27, with unresolved D. V was cut by 2 bases and J by 5 bases, with 10 bases left in between. From germline, CDR1 is MNHEY and CDR2 SMNVEV (reference sequence). This CDR3 spans 13 amino acids. The CDR3 reads CASSLVPPNEQYF. CDR3 bases: TGTGCCAGCAGTTTAGTCCCTCCAAACGAGCAGTACTTC.

V and J are TRBV2 and TRBJ2-7; D unresolved. CDR3 length: 13 amino acids. CDR1 and CDR2 from the germline V gene are SNHLY and FYNNEI. V was pared by 4 bases and J by 1 base, with 8 bases between. The CDR3: CASSAYGSYEQYF. CDR3 sequence (DNA): TGTGCCAGCAGTGCCTACGGATCCTACGAGCAGTACTTC.

This clone is a singleton in its sample. The genes are TRBV6-5 and TRBJ2-5, with D tentatively TRBD2 (8 bases). CDR1 is MNHEY and CDR2 is SVGAGI in the germline V gene. Trimming left V 4 bases short and J 9 bases short, with 21 bases between. This CDR3 contains 15 residues. As DNA, the CDR3 is TGTGCCAGCAGTTCCACCGGGACAGCCGGGGGGGCCCAGTACTTC. Amino acid sequence: CASSSTGTAGGAQYF.

The chain combines TRBV18 with TRBJ2-1, with TRBD2 matching over 11 bases. Trimming cost V 2 bases and J 0 bases; bases outside gene matches: 3. The CDR3 loop spans 17 amino acids. Per the germline V gene, CDR1 is KGHSH and CDR2 is LQKENI. The CDR3 spells CASSPKLAGGSYNEQFF. The CDR3 DNA follows: TGTGCCAGCTCACCAAAGCTAGCGGGGGGCTCCTACAATGAGCAGTTCTTC.

The chain links TRBV19 to TRBJ2-2; D possibly uses TRBD1 or TRBD2 (5 bases each). Germline assignment: CDR1 LNHDA and CDR2 SQIVND (reference sequence). CDR3 length: 14 residues. Trimming stripped 9 bases from V and 5 bases from J, with 16 bases between. The CDR3 nucleotides read TGTGCCAGCGGGCTGAGGGGTCAAACCGGGGAGCTGTTTTTT. This gives the protein CASGLRGQTGELFF.

This clone was seen a few times. The chain combines TRBV7-2 with TRBJ2-3; 8 bases map to TRBD2. The CDR3 covers 14 residues. The V segment lost 2 bases and the J segment 4 bases; nucleotides outside the gene matches: 2. CDR1 is SGHTA and CDR2 is FQGNSA in the germline V gene. The CDR3 sequence: CASSLTGGPDTQYF. CDR3 nucleotide sequence: TGTGCCAGCAGCTTAACGGGGGGGCCAGATACGCAGTATTTT.

V gene TRBV28 combines with J gene TRBJ1-4; 7 positions agree with TRBD1. The CDR3 sequence is 15 residues long. CDR1 and CDR2 (germline): MDHEN, SYDVKM. J was trimmed by 5 bases and V by 6 bases; bases with no gene match: 9. The CDR3 here is CASSSAGTVNEKLFF. CDR3 in DNA: TGTGCCAGCAGCTCCGCCGGGACAGTGAATGAAAAACTGTTTTTT.

The chain combines TRBV9 with TRBJ2-3, with D possibly being TRBD2 (5 bases). Trimming took off 1 base at V and 3 bases at J, with 12 bases between the two ends. CDR3 length equals 15 residues. Germline V lookup: CDR1 SGDLS, CDR2 YYNGEE. CDR3 residues: CASSVWVGETDTQYF. CDR3 DNA sequence: TGTGCCAGCAGCGTATGGGTCGGGGAGACAGATACGCAGTATTTT.

The sample holds a few counts of this clone. The rearrangement uses TRBV5-1 and TRBJ2-5, with D unclear. Germline V CDR1 and CDR2: SGHRS, YFSETQ. V gave up 4 bases and J gave up 2 bases, with 12 bases separating them. This CDR3 is built from 14 residues. The CDR3 DNA follows: TGCGCCAGCAGCCCGGCCGACTCTCAAGAGACCCAGTACTTC. Translation gives CASSPADSQETQYF.